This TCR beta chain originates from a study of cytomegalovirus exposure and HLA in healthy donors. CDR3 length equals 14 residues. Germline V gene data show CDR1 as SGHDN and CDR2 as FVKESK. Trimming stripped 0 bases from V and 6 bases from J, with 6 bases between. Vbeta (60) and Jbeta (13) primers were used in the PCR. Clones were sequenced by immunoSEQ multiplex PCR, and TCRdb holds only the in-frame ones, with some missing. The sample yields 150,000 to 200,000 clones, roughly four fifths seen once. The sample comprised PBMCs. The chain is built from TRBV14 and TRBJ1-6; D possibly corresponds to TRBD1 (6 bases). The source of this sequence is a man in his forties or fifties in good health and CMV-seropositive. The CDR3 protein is CASSQDRGNSPLHF. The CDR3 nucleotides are TGTGCCAGCAGCCAAGACAGGGGTAATTCACCCCTCCACTTT.